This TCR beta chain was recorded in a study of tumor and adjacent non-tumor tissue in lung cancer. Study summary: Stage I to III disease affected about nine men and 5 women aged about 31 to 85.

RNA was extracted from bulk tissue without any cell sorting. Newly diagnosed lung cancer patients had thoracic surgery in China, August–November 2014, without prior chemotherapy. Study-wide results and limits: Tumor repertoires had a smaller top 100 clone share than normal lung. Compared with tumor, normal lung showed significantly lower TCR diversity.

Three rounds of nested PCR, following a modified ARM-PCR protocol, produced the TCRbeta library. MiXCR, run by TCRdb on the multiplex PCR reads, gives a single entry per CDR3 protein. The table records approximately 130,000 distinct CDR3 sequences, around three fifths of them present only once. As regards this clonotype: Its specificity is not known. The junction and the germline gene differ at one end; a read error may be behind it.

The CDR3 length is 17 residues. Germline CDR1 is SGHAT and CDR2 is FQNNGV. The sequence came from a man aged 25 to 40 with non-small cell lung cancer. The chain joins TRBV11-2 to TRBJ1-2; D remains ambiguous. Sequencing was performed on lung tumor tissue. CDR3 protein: CASSILGSGNLNYGYTF. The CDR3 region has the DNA TGTGCCAGCAGCATCCTAGGGTCAGGCAACCTTAACTATGGCTACACCTTT. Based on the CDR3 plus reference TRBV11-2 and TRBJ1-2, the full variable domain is EAGVAQSPRYKIIEKRQSVAFWCNPISGHATLYWYQQILGQGPKLLIQFQNNGVVDDSQLPKDRFSAERLKGVDSTLKIQPAKLEDSAVYLCASSILGSGNLNYGYTFGSGTRLTVV.